Listed below are T cell receptor beta chains from one sample, sequenced in a study of T-cell memory formation after mild COVID-19. TCRdb independently ran MiXCR on the 5' RACE reads; one entry per CDR3 protein. This table holds hundreds of thousands of distinct CDR3 sequences, 20% to 25% found once. The sequenced sample was PBMCs or a T cell subset sorted from them (not recorded which). These TCRs come from a man aged 18-30 years who had mild COVID-19 (a few samples of this study predate the infection). Cell type and time point are not known. The CDR3 runs from the conserved cysteine through the conserved F or W. The order of the fields is clone size, D gene, V gene, J gene, CDR3 DNA, CDR3 protein. A D gene is named only where the DNA matches it firmly. Rows may omit the clone size; those that give it use once, few, many or a size class.

many,.,TRBV9,TRBJ2-2,TGTGCCAGCAGCGCCTCCCTCAGCTCGATGGCGAACACCGGGGAGCTGTTTTTT,CASSASLSSMANTGELFF
.,TRBD2,TRBV12-3/TRBV12-4,TRBJ2-1,TGTGCCAGCAGTCGGACTAGCATGAGCGATGAGCAGTTCTTC,CASSRTSMSDEQFF
.,TRBD1,TRBV19,TRBJ2-2,TGTGCCAGTAGGGGACCTCTGGACAGGGGGAAAGCCGGGGAGCTGTTTTTT,CASRGPLDRGKAGELFF
few,.,TRBV7-2,TRBJ2-2,TGTGCCAGCAGCTTAGAACCCGCCGGGGAGCTGTTTTTT,CASSLEPAGELFF
few,TRBD1,TRBV6-6,TRBJ1-2,TGTGCCAGCAGCCCCAGGGGGGTGAACTATGGCTACACCTTC,CASSPRGVNYGYTF
.,.,TRBV20-1,TRBJ1-2,TGCAGTGCTAGCACCTCTTCTTCTAACTATGGCTACACCTTC,CSASTSSSNYGYTF
many,.,TRBV12-3/TRBV12-4,TRBJ2-5,TGTGCCAGCAGTTTAGTAGGCTACAAAGAGACCCAGTACTTC,CASSLVGYKETQYF
.,.,TRBV4-1,TRBJ2-1,TGCGCCAGCAGCCTCCTCAGTAATGAGCAGTTCTTC,CASSLLSNEQFF
.,.,TRBV6-6,TRBJ1-5,TGTGCCAGCCTGGCCCGGGTCGGCGGTCAGCCCCAGCATTTT,CASLARVGGQPQHF
.,.,TRBV28,TRBJ2-7,TGTGCCAGCAGTTTCCAGTCGGGCGAGCAGTACTTC,CASSFQSGEQYF
few,.,TRBV5-1,TRBJ2-3,TGCGCCAGCAGCTTGGAGGGAGTCAGGGATACGCAGTATTTT,CASSLEGVRDTQYF
.,.,TRBV15,TRBJ1-1,TGTGCCACCAGCAGAGGTGGACGGAGGACTGAAGCTTTCTTT,CATSRGGRRTEAFF
few,.,TRBV7-3,TRBJ2-5,TGTGCCAGCAGCTTATCTAGCGAAAGGACCCAGTACTTC,CASSLSSERTQYF
.,TRBD1,TRBV4-2,TRBJ1-1,TGTGCCAGCAGCCCGGGGACAGGGGGCTTGAACACTGAAGCTTTCTTT,CASSPGTGGLNTEAFF
.,.,TRBV5-1,TRBJ1-2,TGCGCCAGCAGCCCGGGATGCGGCAGGACCGGGGGCACGGGGTATGGCTACACCTTC,CASSPGCGRTGGTGYGYTF
.,TRBD1,TRBV5-6,TRBJ1-4,TGTGCCAGCAGCTCGGGGTACAGGGGGCGAGGTAATGAAAAACTGTTTTTT,CASSSGYRGRGNEKLFF
.,.,TRBV12-3/TRBV12-4,TRBJ1-1,TGTGCCAGCAGTCTGCTCACCGGTAAGACTGAAGCTTTCTTT,CASSLLTGKTEAFF
few,.,TRBV12-3/TRBV12-4,TRBJ1-2,TGTGCCAGCAGTTTAGGGGGGACATACTATGGCTACACCTTC,CASSLGGTYYGYTF
few,.,TRBV7-7,TRBJ2-1,TGTGCCAGCAGCTTAGCGGCAGGGGGGAATGAGCAGTTCTTC,CASSLAAGGNEQFF
.,.,TRBV24-1,TRBJ2-3,TGTGCCACCAGTGATCAACAGGGAAGTCCAGATACGCAGTATTTT,CATSDQQGSPDTQYF
.,.,TRBV19,TRBJ2-4,TGTGCCAGTAGTATGTGGGGAACCAAAAACATTCAGTACTTC,CASSMWGTKNIQYF
.,TRBD1,TRBV7-2,TRBJ1-3,TGTGCCAGCAGCTTTACAGGGGGATTTGGAAACACCATATATTTT,CASSFTGGFGNTIYF
few,TRBD1,TRBV11-1,TRBJ2-2,TGTGCCAGCAGCTTAGCGGCAGGGGGCAACGGGGAGCTGTTTTTT,CASSLAAGGNGELFF
.,.,TRBV12-3/TRBV12-4,TRBJ2-5,TGTGCCAGCAGGCGAGGGGGGGGTCAAGAGACCCAGTACTTC,CASRRGGGQETQYF
few,TRBD1,TRBV20-1,TRBJ1-1,TGCAGTGCCGCCAGGACAGGGGGCCCTGAAGCTTTCTTT,CSAARTGGPEAFF
.,.,TRBV15,TRBJ1-2,TGTGCCACCAGCAGAGCCTCCGGCGCAGTTCCTAACTATGGCTACACCTTC,CATSRASGAVPNYGYTF
many,TRBD2,TRBV5-1,TRBJ2-1,TGCGCCAGCAGCGTGACTAGCGGGGGCATGGGGCATGAGCAGTTCTTC,CASSVTSGGMGHEQFF
many,.,TRBV2,TRBJ2-3,TGTGCCAGCAGTCGGTTTTACACAGATACGCAGTATTTT,CASSRFYTDTQYF
few,.,TRBV5-1,TRBJ2-5,TGCGCCAGCAGCCCGGTGGAGTCCGGGTTAGGGACCCAGTACTTC,CASSPVESGLGTQYF
few,.,TRBV14,TRBJ2-4,TGTGCCAGCAGCCAAGGGACAGCCAAAAACATTCAGTACTTC,CASSQGTAKNIQYF